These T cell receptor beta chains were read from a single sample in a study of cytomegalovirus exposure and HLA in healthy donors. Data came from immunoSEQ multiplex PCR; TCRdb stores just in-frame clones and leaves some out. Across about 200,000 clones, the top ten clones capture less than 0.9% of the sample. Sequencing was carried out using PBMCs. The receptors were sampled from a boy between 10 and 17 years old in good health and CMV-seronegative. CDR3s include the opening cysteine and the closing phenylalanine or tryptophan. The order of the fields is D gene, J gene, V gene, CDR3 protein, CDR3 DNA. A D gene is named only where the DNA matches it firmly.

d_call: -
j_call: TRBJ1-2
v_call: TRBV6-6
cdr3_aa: CASSYSGFNYGYTF
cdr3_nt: TGTGCCAGCAGTTATTCGGGGTTTAACTATGGCTACACCTTC

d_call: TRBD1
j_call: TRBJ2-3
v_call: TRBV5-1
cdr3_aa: CASSLWGQPDTQYF
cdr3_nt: TGCGCCAGCAGCTTGTGGGGACAGCCAGATACGCAGTATTTT

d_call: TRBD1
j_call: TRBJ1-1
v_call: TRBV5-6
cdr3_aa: CASSLVGQVEAFF
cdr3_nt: TGTGCCAGCAGCTTGGTAGGACAGGTTGAAGCTTTCTTT

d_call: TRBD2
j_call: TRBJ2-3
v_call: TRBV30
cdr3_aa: CAWSTGTSGGVSTDTQYF
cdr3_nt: TGTGCCTGGAGTACTGGGACTAGCGGGGGGGTTTCGACAGATACGCAGTATTTT

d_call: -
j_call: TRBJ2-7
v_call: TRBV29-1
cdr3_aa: CSVDDTYEQYF
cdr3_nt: TGCAGCGTCGACGACACCTACGAGCAGTACTTC

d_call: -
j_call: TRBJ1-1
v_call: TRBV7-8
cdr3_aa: CASSLALRRQMNTEAFF
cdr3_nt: TGTGCCAGCAGCTTAGCGCTCAGGAGACAGATGAACACTGAAGCTTTCTTT

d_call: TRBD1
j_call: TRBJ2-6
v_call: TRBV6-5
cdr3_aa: CASRGQGAGANVLTF
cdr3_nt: TGTGCCAGCAGGGGACAGGGAGCTGGGGCCAACGTCCTGACTTTC

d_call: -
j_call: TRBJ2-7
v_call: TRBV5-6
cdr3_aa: CASSLAFRGFNAYEQYF
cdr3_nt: TGTGCCAGCAGCTTGGCGTTCCGGGGATTCAACGCCTACGAGCAGTACTTC

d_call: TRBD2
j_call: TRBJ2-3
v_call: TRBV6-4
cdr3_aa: CTDRGVGTDTQYF
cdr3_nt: TGTACCGACCGGGGGGTAGGCACAGATACGCAGTATTTT

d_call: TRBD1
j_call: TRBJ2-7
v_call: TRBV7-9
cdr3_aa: CASSWDRSPEEQYF
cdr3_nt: TGTGCCAGCAGCTGGGACAGGTCCCCTGAAGAGCAGTACTTC

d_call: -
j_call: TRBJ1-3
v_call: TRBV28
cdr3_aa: CASREDLPLNTIYF
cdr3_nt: TGTGCCAGCAGGGAGGACCTTCCCCTGAACACCATATATTTT

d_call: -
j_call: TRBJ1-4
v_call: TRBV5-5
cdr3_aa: CASSLPGSGLEKLFF
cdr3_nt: TGTGCCAGCAGCTTGCCTGGGTCGGGTCTTGAAAAACTGTTTTTT

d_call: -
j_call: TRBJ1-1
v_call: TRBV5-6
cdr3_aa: CASSLEGGTEAFF
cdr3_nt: TGTGCCAGCAGCTTGGAAGGGGGTACTGAAGCTTTCTTT

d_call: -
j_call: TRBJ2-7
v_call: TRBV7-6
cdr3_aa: CASSLYDRDTSYEQYF
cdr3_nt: TGTGCCAGCAGCCTTTACGACCGGGACACATCCTACGAGCAGTACTTC

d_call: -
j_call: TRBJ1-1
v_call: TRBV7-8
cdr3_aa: CASSLFGQVSTEAFF
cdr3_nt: TGTGCCAGCAGCTTATTCGGACAAGTAAGCACTGAAGCTTTCTTT

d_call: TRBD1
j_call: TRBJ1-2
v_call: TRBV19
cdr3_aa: CASRQGRTGEDGYTF
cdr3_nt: TGTGCCAGCCGACAGGGCCGCACCGGGGAAGATGGCTACACCTTC

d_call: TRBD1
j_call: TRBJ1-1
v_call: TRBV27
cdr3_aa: CASSSRRTGERETEAFF
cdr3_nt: TGTGCCAGCAGCTCGCGGCGGACAGGGGAAAGAGAAACTGAAGCTTTCTTT

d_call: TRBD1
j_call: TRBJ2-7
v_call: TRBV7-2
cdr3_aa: CASSTRQGGTVYEQYF
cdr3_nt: TGTGCCAGCAGCACACGACAGGGGGGAACCGTTTACGAGCAGTACTTC

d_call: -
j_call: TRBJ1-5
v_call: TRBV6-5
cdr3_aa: CASSWGGSNQPQHF
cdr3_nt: TGTGCCAGCAGTTGGGGGGGGAGCAATCAGCCCCAGCATTTT

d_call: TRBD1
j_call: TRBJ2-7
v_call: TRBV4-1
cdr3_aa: CASSQVRDSSSYEQYF
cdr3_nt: TGCGCCAGCAGCCAAGTCCGGGACAGCAGCTCCTACGAGCAGTACTTC

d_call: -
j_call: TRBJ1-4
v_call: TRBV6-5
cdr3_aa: CASSQTEDGEKLFF
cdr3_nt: TGTGCCAGCAGTCAGACAGAGGATGGTGAAAAACTGTTTTTT

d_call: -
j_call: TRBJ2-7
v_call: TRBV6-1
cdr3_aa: CASSVGTAGPYEQYF
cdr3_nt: TGTGCCAGCAGTGTTGGGACAGCGGGTCCCTACGAGCAGTACTTC

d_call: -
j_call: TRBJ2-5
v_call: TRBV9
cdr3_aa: CASSVALDLQETQYF
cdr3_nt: TGTGCCAGCAGCGTAGCCCTAGACCTTCAAGAGACCCAGTACTTC

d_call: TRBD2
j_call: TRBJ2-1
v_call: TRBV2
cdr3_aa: CASSSSGGYNEQFF
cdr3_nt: TGTGCCAGCAGTTCCAGCGGGGGGTACAATGAGCAGTTCTTC

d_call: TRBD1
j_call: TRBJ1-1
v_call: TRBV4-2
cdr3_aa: CASSPPAGGVFDAFF
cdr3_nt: TGTGCCAGCAGCCCCCCGGCAGGGGGCGTATTCGACGCTTTCTTT

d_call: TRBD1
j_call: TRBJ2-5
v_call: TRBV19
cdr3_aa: CASSPRDRVSEETQYF
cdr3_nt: TGTGCCAGTAGCCCCCGGGACAGGGTATCCGAGGAGACCCAGTACTTC

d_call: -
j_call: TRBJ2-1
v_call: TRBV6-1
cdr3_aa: CASSEIDRLHSYNEQFF
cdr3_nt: TGTGCCAGCAGTGAGATCGACAGGCTTCACTCCTACAATGAGCAGTTCTTC

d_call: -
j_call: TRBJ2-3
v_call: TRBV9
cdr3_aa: CASTYHHTDTQYF
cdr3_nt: TGTGCCAGCACCTACCACCACACAGATACGCAGTATTTT

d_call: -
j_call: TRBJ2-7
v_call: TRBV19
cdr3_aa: CASSMRGLSEQYF
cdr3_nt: TGTGCCAGTAGTATGCGAGGCTTGAGCGAGCAGTACTTC

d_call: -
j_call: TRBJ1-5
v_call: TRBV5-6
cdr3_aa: CASSLGGLQPQHF
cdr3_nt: TGTGCCAGCAGCTTGGGGGGACTTCAGCCCCAGCATTTT

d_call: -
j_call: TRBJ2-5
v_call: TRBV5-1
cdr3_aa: CASSLVRSGSEQYF
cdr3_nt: TGCGCCAGCAGCTTGGTTCGGAGTGGTAGTGAGCAGTACTTC

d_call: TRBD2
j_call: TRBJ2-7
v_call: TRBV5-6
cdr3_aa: CASSLVGLAGGTGEQYF
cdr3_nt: TGTGCCAGCAGCTTGGTGGGACTAGCGGGGGGGACCGGCGAGCAGTACTTC

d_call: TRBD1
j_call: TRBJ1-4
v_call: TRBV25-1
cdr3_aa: CASRGQGREKLFF
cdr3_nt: TGTGCCAGCAGAGGACAGGGGAGGGAAAAACTGTTTTTT